One and the same sample provided the 31 T cell receptor beta chains below, sequenced in a study of blood T cell repertoires in COVID-19. Method: immunoSEQ multiplex PCR; TCRdb's copy keeps in-frame clones and lacks some. The repertoire consists of some 150,000 clones, with 80% occurring once and the leading ten covering 0.5% to 0.65%. Sequenced: peripheral blood. The receptors shown here come from a man aged 55 to 70 with acute or convalescent COVID-19.

J is TRBJ1-5 and V is TRBV21-1; TRBD1, the table's D call, was not compared with the DNA. TRBV21-1 counts as a pseudogene. The CDR3 contains 17 residues. DNA for the CDR3: TGTGCCAGCAGCAGCCCACGGCCGGGACAGGGGTATCAGCCCCAGCATTTT. The encoded protein is CASSSPRPGQGYQPQHF.

This chain links TRBV30 with TRBJ2-4; TRBD2 matches 8 bases. From germline, CDR1 is GTSNPN and CDR2 SVGIG (reference sequence). V was pared by 2 bases and J by 7 bases, with 7 bases of the junction left unmatched. This CDR3 spans 14 amino acids. DNA of the CDR3: TGTGCCTGGAGTCCAGGACTAGCTGGGAACATTCAGTACTTC. Translated, it gives CAWSPGLAGNIQYF.

The J gene is TRBJ1-6, the V gene TRBV10-3; 9 bases are a match to TRBD1. This CDR3 is 15 amino acids long. After removal of 6 bases from V and 5 bases from J, the junction contained 5 bases not matched to a gene. Germline V gives CDR1 ENHRY, CDR2 SYGVKD. CDR3: CAIRPGQGDNSPLHF. The CDR3 DNA follows: TGTGCCATCAGACCGGGACAGGGCGATAATTCACCCCTCCACTTT.

This clone occurred a few times. This sequence joins TRBV5-1 and TRBJ2-6; possible D gene TRBD1, 7 bases. The V and J ends lost 6 bases and 1 base respectively, with 11 bases between them. Germline assignment: CDR1 SGHRS and CDR2 YFSETQ. The length of the CDR3 is 15 residues. CDR3 residues: CASTPGGSGANVLTF. The DNA of the CDR3 is TGCGCCAGCACCCCAGGGGGGTCTGGGGCCAACGTCCTGACTTTC.

The chain's CDR3 is CASSLVGGEQYF. As DNA, the CDR3 is TGTGCCAGCAGTTTGGTCGGGGGCGAGCAGTACTTC. The chain combines TRBV27 with TRBJ2-7, with a weak D call TRBD2 (6 bases). V lost 3 bases to trimming and J lost 6 bases, with 9 bases between them. Germline assignment: CDR1 MNHEY and CDR2 SMNVEV (reference sequence). The CDR3 runs 12 residues.

The chain couples TRBV4-3 to TRBJ1-5; 8 nucleotides line up with TRBD1. From germline, CDR1 is LGHNA and CDR2 YSLEER. The CDR3 length is 16 residues. V lost 0 bases and J lost 2; bases outside the gene matches: 3. CDR3 residues: CASSQDPTGGNQPQHF. The CDR3 nucleotides are TGCGCCAGCAGCCAAGACCCGACAGGGGGCAATCAGCCCCAGCATTTT.

This rearrangement joins TRBV7-3 to TRBJ2-3; 8 bases line up with TRBD2. There are 16 residues in the CDR3. V was pared by 3 bases and J by 3 bases, with 8 bases of the junction left unmatched. Germline values: CDR1 SGHTA, CDR2 FQGTGA. CDR3 DNA: TGTGCCAGCAGCTTGGGCGCGGGAGGCGGAACAGATACGCAGTATTTT. It is translated as CASSLGAGGGTDTQYF.

The gene calls are TRBV30 and TRBJ2-2; tentative D call: TRBD2 (7 bases). Trimming cost V 3 bases and J 5 bases, with 10 bases left between them. From germline, CDR1 is GTSNPN and CDR2 SVGIG (reference sequence). CDR3 length: 13 amino acids. In nucleotides, the CDR3 is TGTGCCTGGAGAGGGGGGGTAACCGGGGAGCTGTTTTTT. Protein product: CAWRGGVTGELFF.

This chain links TRBV28 with TRBJ2-7, with 9 bases that match TRBD1. Germline V gene sequence: CDR1 MDHEN, CDR2 SYDVKM. The J segment lost 5 bases and the V segment lost 7 bases, leaving 12 bases of the junction unmatched. This CDR3 has 15 amino acids. The CDR3 bases are TGTGCCAGCAAACACTCCGGGACAGGGAGACACGAGCAGTACTTC. Protein sequence: CASKHSGTGRHEQYF.

The rearrangement joins TRBV24-1 to TRBJ2-2; D is perhaps TRBD2 (5 bases). Germline CDR1 is KGHDR and CDR2 is SFDVKD. The CDR3 sequence is 16 residues long. Trimming stripped 4 bases from V and 4 bases from J, with 15 bases between. The CDR3 loop reads CATSDVLQGSTGELFF. DNA for the CDR3: TGTGCCACCAGTGACGTACTACAAGGGAGCACCGGGGAGCTGTTTTTT.

There are a few counts of this clone. The chain carries TRBV6-2 or TRBV6-3 and TRBJ2-1; 7 bases match TRBD1. Germline V gene sequence: CDR1 MNHEY, CDR2 SVGEGT. The CDR3 is made up of 14 amino acids. Trimming removed 4 bases from V and 7 bases from J; junction bases left unmatched: 7. CDR3 sequence: CASSWGRGSNEQFF. CDR3 bases: TGTGCCAGCAGTTGGGGCAGGGGGAGTAATGAGCAGTTCTTC.

The CDR3 coding sequence is TGTGCCATCCTAAACAGGGGAACCTACGAGCAGTACTTC. It specifies CAILNRGTYEQYF. The V call is TRBV6-5, the J call TRBJ2-7, with 7 bases identical to TRBD1. V lost 10 bases to trimming and J lost 2 bases; unmatched junction nucleotides: 8. The germline CDR1 and CDR2 sequences are MNHEY and SVGAGI. This CDR3 contains 13 residues.

This chain uses TRBV19 with TRBJ1-4, with 9 bases aligning to TRBD1. This CDR3 is built from 15 residues. CDR1 is LNHDA and CDR2 is SQIVND in the germline V gene (reference sequence). The V segment lost 6 bases and the J segment 8 bases; nucleotides outside the gene matches: 10. CDR3 DNA: TGTGCCAGTAGCTCGATTGGACAGGGGAAGGAAAAACTGTTTTTT. It yields the protein CASSSIGQGKEKLFF.

The rearrangement uses TRBV5-1 and TRBJ1-1; D may be TRBD1 (6 bases). Trimming pared 4 bases from V and 8 bases from J, leaving 12 bases between. There are 12 residues in the CDR3. Germline-derived CDR1 and CDR2 are SGHRS and YFSETQ. This chain's CDR3 is CASSQGQKEAFF. CDR3 DNA: TGCGCCAGCAGCCAAGGACAGAAAGAAGCTTTCTTT.

V is TRBV13 and J is TRBJ2-5; TRBD1 aligns across 9 bases. The CDR3 extends over 13 amino acids. Looked up from germline, CDR1 is PRHDT and CDR2 is FYEKMQ (reference sequence). The V gene end was trimmed by 7 bases and the J gene end by 5 bases; junction bases not matched to a gene: 5. CDR3 nucleotides: TGTGCCAGCACCTTGGACAGGGGCGAGACCCAGTACTTC. Translation: CASTLDRGETQYF.

J is TRBJ2-2 and V is TRBV3-1 (or the pseudogene TRBV3-2); 8 bases match TRBD2. CDR1 LGHDT and CDR2 YNNKEL come from the germline V gene (reference sequence). Trimming removed 0 bases from V and 4 bases from J; junction bases left unmatched: 4. CDR3 length: 16 residues. The DNA of the CDR3 is TGTGCCAGCAGCCAAGACCAGCGGGAGCTCACCGGGGAGCTGTTTTTT. Its translation: CASSQDQRELTGELFF.

This clone has more than one count but fewer than ten. J is TRBJ1-1 and V is TRBV18, with TRBD1 matching over 10 bases. This CDR3 contains 14 residues. V lost 3 bases to trimming and J lost 11 bases; unmatched junction nucleotides: 9. CDR1 is KGHSH and CDR2 is LQKENI in the germline V gene. The CDR3 protein is CASSPGRDRGLAFF. The CDR3 nucleotides read TGTGCCAGCTCACCCGGCCGGGACAGGGGTTTGGCTTTCTTT.

This clone was counted once. The V call is TRBV4-3, the J call TRBJ2-5; tentative D call: TRBD1 (6 bases). Trimming removed 1 base at V and 4 bases at J, with 19 bases between. Germline V gives CDR1 LGHNA, CDR2 YSLEER. This CDR3 has 17 residues. In DNA, the CDR3 is TGCGCCAGCAGCCAAGGGTTGGCAGGGGCGGTCCTAGAGACCCAGTACTTC. It codes for CASSQGLAGAVLETQYF.

The V call is TRBV11-2, the J call TRBJ2-3, with D possibly TRBD1 on 6 matching bases. The CDR3 is 16 residues long. Trimming stripped 7 bases from V and 1 base from J, with 18 bases between. In germline, CDR1 is SGHAT, CDR2 FQNNGV. CDR3: CASNPGWGRGTDTQYF. In DNA form, the CDR3 reads TGTGCCAGCAACCCGGGTTGGGGGCGAGGCACAGATACGCAGTATTTT.

This chain uses TRBV11-2 with TRBJ2-1, with D uncertain. The germline CDR1 and CDR2 sequences are SGHAT and FQNNGV. V was shortened by 3 bases and J by 6 bases, with 9 bases between the two germline ends. The CDR3 has 13 amino acids. This CDR3 is CASSLLGSNEQFF. As DNA, the CDR3 is TGTGCCAGCAGCTTGCTAGGATCCAATGAGCAGTTCTTC. The full variable domain, its missing parts supplied by reference TRBV11-2 and TRBJ2-1, is EAGVAQSPRYKIIEKRQSVAFWCNPISGHATLYWYQQILGQGPKLLIQFQNNGVVDDSQLPKDRFSAERLKGVDSTLKIQPAKLEDSAVYLCASSLLGSNEQFFGPGTRLTVL.

The chain has TRBV7-9 and TRBJ1-2; the D is unclear. V was clipped by 3 bases and J by 4 bases, with 9 bases between them. Germline CDR1 is SEHNR and CDR2 is FQNEAQ (reference sequence). The CDR3 is 13 amino acids. This CDR3 is CASSLDGGYGYTF. CDR3 bases: TGTGCCAGCAGCTTGGACGGAGGCTATGGCTACACCTTC.

The chain couples TRBV7-2 to TRBJ2-4; TRBD2 matches at 11 bases. Germline assignment: CDR1 SGHTA and CDR2 FQGNSA. This CDR3 has 19 residues. Trimming at V came to 1 base and at J to 0 bases, leaving 8 bases not matched to a gene. The DNA for the CDR3 is TGTGCCAGCAGCTTAGAAGGCCTAGCGGGAGGCCTAGCCAAAAACATTCAGTACTTC. Translated: CASSLEGLAGGLAKNIQYF.

The chain combines TRBV18 with TRBJ1-6, with 8 nucleotides matching TRBD1. This CDR3 is built from 15 residues. The germline gives CDR1 KGHSH, CDR2 LQKENI. V dropped 5 bases and J dropped 7; count of bases not matched to a gene: 7. CDR3 residues: CASSTRQGPNSPLHF. CDR3 sequence (DNA): TGTGCCAGCTCAACGAGACAGGGGCCCAATTCACCCCTCCACTTT.

V and J are TRBV19 and TRBJ1-5, with D unresolved. Germline assignment: CDR1 LNHDA and CDR2 SQIVND (reference sequence). The V and J ends lost 4 bases and 1 base respectively, with 11 bases between them. This CDR3 contains 15 residues. CDR3 coding DNA: TGTGCCAGTAGTAGGGCCGCCACAAGCAATCAGCCCCAGCATTTT. As protein: CASSRAATSNQPQHF. Variable domain in full (rest from reference TRBV19 and TRBJ1-5): DGGITQSPKYLFRKEGQNVTLSCEQNLNHDAMYWYRQDPGQGLRLIYYSQIVNDFQKGDIAEGYSVSREKKESFPLTVTSAQKNPTAFYLCASSRAATSNQPQHFGDGTRLSIL.

CDR3 sequence reads: CASSYSQAYEQYF. The CDR3 DNA reads TGTGCCAGCAGTTACTCGCAGGCTTACGAGCAGTACTTC. This chain links TRBV6-5 with TRBJ2-7; the D is unclear. CDR3 length: 13 residues. Trimming pared 0 bases from V and 4 bases from J, leaving 7 bases between. Germline values: CDR1 MNHEY, CDR2 SVGAGI.

This clone came up a few times. J is TRBJ1-2 and V is TRBV5-6, with unresolved D. The CDR3 runs to 12 residues. CDR1 is SGHDT, CDR2 YYEEEE, per germline. Trimming pared 3 bases from V and 4 bases from J, leaving 7 bases between. The CDR3: CASSWEIYGYTF. The CDR3 DNA is TGTGCCAGCAGCTGGGAGATCTATGGCTACACCTTC.

CDR3 bases: TGTGCCAGTGGGGACAGGGGGCTAAACGAGCAGTACTTC. The encoded protein is CASGDRGLNEQYF. J is TRBJ2-7 and V is TRBV19, with 12 positions matching TRBD1. CDR3 length equals 13 residues. Germline V gene data show CDR1 as LNHDA and CDR2 as SQIVND (reference sequence). With 8 bases clipped from V and 5 bases from J, the junction kept 4 bases outside the gene matches.

The chain recombines TRBV19 with TRBJ1-1; possibly TRBD1 for D (5 bases). The CDR3 loop spans 14 amino acids. Germline V gene lookup returns CDR1 LNHDA and CDR2 SQIVND (reference sequence). Trimming shortened V by 6 bases and J by 0 bases, and 11 bases separated the two germline ends. The CDR3 here is CASRRRGLNTEAFF. The CDR3 DNA follows: TGTGCCAGTAGGCGAAGGGGCTTGAACACTGAAGCTTTCTTT.

As regards this clone: The same CDR3 can be traced to other DNA sequences in this sample. V usage is TRBV5-1 and J usage is TRBJ2-2; 8 bases fit TRBD1. Unmatched junction bases numbered 4, after V lost 1 base and J lost 2 bases. CDR1 SGHRS and CDR2 YFSETQ come from the germline V gene. This CDR3 has 16 amino acids. The DNA of the CDR3 is TGCGCCAGCAGCTTGAACGGACAGGGCAACACCGGGGAGCTGTTTTTT. Translated, it gives CASSLNGQGNTGELFF.

This chain links TRBV27 with TRBJ2-7; TRBD2 might be the D (5 bases). Germline assignment: CDR1 MNHEY and CDR2 SMNVEV (reference sequence). Between the trimmed V and J ends, which lost 2 bases and 1 base, there was a span of 18 bases. The CDR3 is made up of 17 amino acids. Written as DNA, the CDR3 is TGTGCCAGCAGTTTAATTACGGGAAACAGCGGATCCTACGAGCAGTACTTC. Translated, it gives CASSLITGNSGSYEQYF.

The J gene is TRBJ2-1, the V gene TRBV18, with D uncertain. The CDR3 is 13 amino acids. In germline, CDR1 is KGHSH, CDR2 LQKENI. Trimming pared 0 bases from V and 3 bases from J, leaving 3 bases between. CDR3 DNA sequence: TGTGCCAGCTCACCACCGAGCTACAATGAGCAGTTCTTC. Its translation is CASSPPSYNEQFF.